This entry is about one T cell receptor (beta chain). Its antigen is unknown. TCRdb keeps only in-frame clones here, not all; method: immunoSEQ multiplex PCR. Altogether about 10,000 clones are present, approximately 63% being singletons, with the ten largest covering 46%. These data come from a study of OX40 agonist ivuxolimab in advanced cancers. Study-wide points: The average count of expanded clones was higher among CD8+ T cells than among CD4+. Among the lowest peripheral clonal expansion occurred in 0.1-3.0 mg/kg partial responders. At doses 0.1 to 3.0 mg/kg, CD4+ and CD8+ clones expanded.

V lost 2 bases and J lost 1, with 7 bases in between. CDR3 length: 14 amino acids. Germline values: CDR1 MDHEN, CDR2 SYDVKM. The TCR comes from an adult with an advanced solid tumor such as melanoma, head and neck, liver or kidney cancer. The V gene is TRBV28, the J gene TRBJ2-3, with no clear D. The specimen was CD4+ or CD8+ T cells sorted from blood, collected in a trial of the OX40 agonist ivuxolimab. The DNA of the CDR3 is TGTGCCAGCAGTTTACGCTCTCGCACAGATACGCAGTATTTT. As protein: CASSLRSRTDTQYF.